The T cell receptor beta chain described here comes from a study of blood T cell repertoires in COVID-19. Germline V gene data show CDR1 as KGHSH and CDR2 as LQKENI. This CDR3 contains 13 residues. Assay: immunoSEQ multiplex PCR; the TCRdb copy retains only in-frame clones and omits some. The profile covers about 320,000 clones, with about 82% appearing a single time and around 1.5% taken by the ten largest. Concerning this clone itself: Germline is not matched at one junction end, which may reflect a read error.

The material sequenced was peripheral blood. The chain employs TRBV18 and TRBJ2-7; TRBD1 aligns across 9 bases. This clonotype originated in a woman aged 50 to 60 with acute or convalescent COVID-19. As DNA, the CDR3 is TGTGCCAGCTCACTGTCCCGGGACAGGGACAAGGGCTTC. Translated, it gives CASSLSRDRDKGF.